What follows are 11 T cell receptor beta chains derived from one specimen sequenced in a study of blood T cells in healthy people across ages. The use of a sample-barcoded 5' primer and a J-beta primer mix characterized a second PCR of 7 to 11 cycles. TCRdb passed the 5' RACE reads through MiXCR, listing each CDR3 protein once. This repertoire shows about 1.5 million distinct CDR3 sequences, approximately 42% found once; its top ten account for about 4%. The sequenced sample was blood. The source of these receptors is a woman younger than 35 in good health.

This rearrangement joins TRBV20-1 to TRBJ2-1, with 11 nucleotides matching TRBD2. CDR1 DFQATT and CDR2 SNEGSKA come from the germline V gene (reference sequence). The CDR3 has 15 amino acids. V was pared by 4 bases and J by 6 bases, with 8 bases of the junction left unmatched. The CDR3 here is CSAMGLAASLNEQFF. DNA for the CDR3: TGCAGTGCTATGGGACTAGCGGCCTCTCTCAATGAGCAGTTCTTC.

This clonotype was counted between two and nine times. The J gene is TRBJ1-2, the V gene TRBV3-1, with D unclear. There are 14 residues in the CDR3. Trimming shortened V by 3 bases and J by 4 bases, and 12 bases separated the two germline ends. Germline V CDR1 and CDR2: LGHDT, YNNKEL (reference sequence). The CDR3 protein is CASSHGHAAYGYTF. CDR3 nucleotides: TGTGCCAGCAGCCATGGGCACGCAGCCTATGGCTACACCTTC.

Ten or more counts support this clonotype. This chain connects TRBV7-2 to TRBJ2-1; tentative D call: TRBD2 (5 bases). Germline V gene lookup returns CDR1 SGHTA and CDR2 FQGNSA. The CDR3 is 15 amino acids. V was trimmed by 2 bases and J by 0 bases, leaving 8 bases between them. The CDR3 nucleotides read TGTGCCAGCAGCTTACAGCGGAGCTCCTACAATGAGCAGTTCTTC. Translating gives CASSLQRSSYNEQFF.

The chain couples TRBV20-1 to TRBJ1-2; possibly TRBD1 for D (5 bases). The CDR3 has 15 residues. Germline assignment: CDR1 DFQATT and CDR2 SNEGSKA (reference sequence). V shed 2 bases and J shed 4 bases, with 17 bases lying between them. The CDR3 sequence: CSARQSAGRSYGYTF. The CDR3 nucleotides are TGCAGTGCTAGACAGTCGGCGGGGCGAAGCTATGGCTACACCTTC.

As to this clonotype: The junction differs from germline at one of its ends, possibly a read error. In DNA, the CDR3 is TGTGCCAGCAGTGGGCAGAGGGACAGGGGTTCCAATAAGCAGTTCTTC. Translation: CASSGQRDRGSNKQFF. The chain joins TRBV6-1 to TRBJ2-1; TRBD1 matches 10 bases. Germline CDR1 reads MNHNS; CDR2 reads SASEGT. The CDR3 is made up of 16 amino acids.

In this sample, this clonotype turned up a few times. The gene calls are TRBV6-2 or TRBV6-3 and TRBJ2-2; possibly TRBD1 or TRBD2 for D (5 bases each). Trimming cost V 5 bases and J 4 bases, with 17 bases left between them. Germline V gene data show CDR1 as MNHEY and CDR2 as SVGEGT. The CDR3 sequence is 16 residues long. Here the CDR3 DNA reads TGTGCCAGCAGTATTGGGACGCAGCCAGCCACCGGGGAGCTGTTTTTT. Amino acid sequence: CASSIGTQPATGELFF.

DNA of the CDR3: TGTGCCAGCAGCTCCCGGAGGGGGAACACCGGGGAGCTGTTTTTT. Its translation is CASSSRRGNTGELFF. The chain carries TRBV7-9 and TRBJ2-2, with TRBD2 as a possible D gene (6 bases). Germline V CDR1 and CDR2: SEHNR, FQNEAQ (reference sequence). V was trimmed by 4 bases and J by 1 base, leaving 10 bases between them. There are 15 residues in the CDR3.

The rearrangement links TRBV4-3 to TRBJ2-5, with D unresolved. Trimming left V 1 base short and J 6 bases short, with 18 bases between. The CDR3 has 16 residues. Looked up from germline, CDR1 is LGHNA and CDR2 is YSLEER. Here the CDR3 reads CASSQGVRDAEQTQYF. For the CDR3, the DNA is TGCGCCAGCAGCCAAGGGGTTAGGGATGCCGAGCAGACCCAGTACTTC.

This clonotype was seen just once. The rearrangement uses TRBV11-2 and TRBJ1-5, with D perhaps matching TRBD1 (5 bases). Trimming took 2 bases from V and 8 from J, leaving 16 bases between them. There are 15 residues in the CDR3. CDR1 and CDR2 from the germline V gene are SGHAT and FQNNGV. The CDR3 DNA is TGTGCCAGCAGCTTATTCGGGGGGAAAGAGGAGCCCCAGCATTTT. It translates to CASSLFGGKEEPQHF.

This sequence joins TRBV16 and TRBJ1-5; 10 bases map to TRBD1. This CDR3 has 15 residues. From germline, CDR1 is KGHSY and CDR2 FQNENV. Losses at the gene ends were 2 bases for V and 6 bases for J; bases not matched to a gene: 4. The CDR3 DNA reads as TGTGCCAGCAGCCAACTTGACAGGGGGCCTCAGCCCCAGCATTTT. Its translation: CASSQLDRGPQPQHF.

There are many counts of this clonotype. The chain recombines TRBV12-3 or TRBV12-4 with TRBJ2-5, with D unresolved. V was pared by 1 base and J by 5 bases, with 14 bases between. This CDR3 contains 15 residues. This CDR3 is CASSLGLIRKETQYF. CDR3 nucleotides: TGTGCCAGCAGTTTAGGACTGATCCGTAAGGAGACCCAGTACTTC.